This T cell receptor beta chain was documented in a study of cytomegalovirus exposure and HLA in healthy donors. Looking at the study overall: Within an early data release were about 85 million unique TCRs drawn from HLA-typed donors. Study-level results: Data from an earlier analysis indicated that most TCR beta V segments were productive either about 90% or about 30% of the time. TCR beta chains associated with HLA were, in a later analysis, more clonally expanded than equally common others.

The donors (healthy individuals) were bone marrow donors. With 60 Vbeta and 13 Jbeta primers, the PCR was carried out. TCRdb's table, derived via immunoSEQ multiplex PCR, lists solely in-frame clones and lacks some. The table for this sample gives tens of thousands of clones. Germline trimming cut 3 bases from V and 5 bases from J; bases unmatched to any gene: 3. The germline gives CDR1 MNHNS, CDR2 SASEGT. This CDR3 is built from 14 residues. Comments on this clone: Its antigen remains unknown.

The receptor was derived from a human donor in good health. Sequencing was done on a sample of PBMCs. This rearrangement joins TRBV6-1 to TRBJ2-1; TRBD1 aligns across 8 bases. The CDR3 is CASSDGQGDNEQFF. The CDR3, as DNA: TGTGCCAGCAGTGACGGACAGGGCGACAATGAGCAGTTCTTC.